These 18 T cell receptor beta chains came from one sample sequenced in a study of cytomegalovirus exposure and HLA in healthy donors. TCRdb's table, derived via immunoSEQ multiplex PCR, lists solely in-frame clones and lacks some. The sample records 200,000 to 300,000 clones, about 90% being singletons. Sequencing was done on a sample of PBMCs. These receptors originate from a woman aged 30 to 39 in good health and CMV-seronegative.

The chain is built from TRBV28 and TRBJ1-2, with TRBD1 matching 8 bases. Germline assignment: CDR1 MDHEN and CDR2 SYDVKM. There are 13 residues in the CDR3. Trimming at V came to 5 bases and at J to 5 bases, leaving 4 bases not matched to a gene. CDR3 nucleotide sequence: TGTGCCAGCAGTCGGACAGGGAGTTATGGCTACACCTTC. This gives the protein CASSRTGSYGYTF.

As DNA, the CDR3 is TGTGCCAGCAGCCCCTACAGGGATTACACTGAAGCTTTCTTT. Translating gives CASSPYRDYTEAFF. This sequence joins TRBV5-6 and TRBJ1-1; perhaps TRBD1 as D (6 bases). The germline V and J ends were trimmed by 4 bases and 3 bases, with 13 bases remaining between them. Germline lookup yields CDR1 SGHDT and CDR2 YYEEEE. The CDR3 consists of 14 residues.

This sequence joins TRBV14 and TRBJ1-2, with a tentative D call TRBD1 (6 bases). Trimming stripped 4 bases from V and 2 bases from J, with 8 bases between. This CDR3 is built from 13 residues. Per the germline V gene, CDR1 is SGHDN and CDR2 is FVKESK. CDR3 amino acids: CASSLGTNYGYTF. In DNA form, the CDR3 reads TGTGCCAGCAGCCTCGGGACAAACTATGGCTACACCTTC.

The rearrangement links TRBV19 to TRBJ1-2; 7 nucleotides line up with TRBD1. The CDR3 is 15 amino acids. V dropped 3 bases and J dropped 3; count of bases not matched to a gene: 7. The germline V gene encodes CDR1 LNHDA and CDR2 SQIVND (reference sequence). CDR3 loop: CASSIDRDSYYGYTF. CDR3 bases: TGTGCCAGTAGTATCGACCGGGACAGCTACTATGGCTACACCTTC.

The J gene is TRBJ2-7, the V gene TRBV10-1; TRBD2 agrees at 7 bases. Looked up from germline, CDR1 is WNHNN and CDR2 is SYGVQD (reference sequence). With 0 bases clipped from V and 0 bases from J, the junction kept 17 bases outside the gene matches. CDR3 size: 20 residues. The CDR3 protein is CASSESFRAGPGSGSYEQYF. The DNA of the CDR3 is TGCGCCAGCAGTGAGTCATTTCGAGCGGGGCCGGGTTCAGGCTCCTACGAGCAGTACTTC.

This clone was recorded only once. This sample also contains other DNA sequences that code for the same CDR3. The chain has TRBV6-1 and TRBJ1-4; 8 positions match TRBD1. This CDR3 is 14 amino acids long. CDR1 is MNHNS, CDR2 SASEGT, per germline. The trim removed 6 bases at V and 8 bases at J, leaving 8 bases unmatched. The CDR3 region is CASSADRGREKLFF. For the CDR3, the DNA is TGTGCCAGCAGCGCTGACAGGGGCCGCGAAAAACTGTTTTTT.

The chain is built from TRBV9 and TRBJ2-6; no firm D call. V was trimmed by 5 bases and J by 0 bases, leaving 3 bases between them. Germline CDR1 SGDLS, CDR2 YYNGEE. The CDR3 length is 13 residues. The CDR3 DNA is TGTGCCAGCAGTAGCTCTGGGGCCAACGTCCTGACTTTC. This encodes CASSSSGANVLTF.

The chain joins TRBV6-6 to TRBJ1-1, with 9 bases matching TRBD1. The CDR3 is 14 residues long. Germline values: CDR1 MNHNY, CDR2 SVGAGI (reference sequence). The V and J ends lost 6 bases and 1 base, in that order; junction bases with no gene match: 3. CDR3 in amino acids: CASSWGQGNTEAFF. The CDR3 nucleotides are TGTGCCAGCAGCTGGGGACAGGGGAACACTGAAGCTTTCTTT.

J is TRBJ2-5 and V is TRBV29-1; D gene unclear. The germline CDR1 and CDR2 sequences are SQVTM and ANQGSEA. This CDR3 is 10 amino acids long. Trimming took 4 bases from V and 3 from J, leaving 3 bases between them. CDR3 DNA sequence: TGCAGCGTTGTAAAAGAGACCCAGTACTTC. It encodes CSVVKETQYF.

The V and J genes are TRBV6-1 and TRBJ2-5; TRBD2 is a possible D gene (6 bases). The CDR3 loop spans 17 amino acids. CDR1 is MNHNS, CDR2 SASEGT, per germline. V was cut by 3 bases and J by 0 bases, with 17 bases left in between. The DNA for the CDR3 is TGTGCCAGCAGTGATATCGGGGGATCTTGGTACCAAGAGACCCAGTACTTC. Translation gives CASSDIGGSWYQETQYF.

The J gene is TRBJ2-7, the V gene TRBV19; maybe TRBD2 (6 bases). Per germline, CDR1 LNHDA and CDR2 SQIVND (reference sequence). Trimming stripped 5 bases from V and 1 base from J, with 12 bases between. The CDR3 runs 14 residues. CDR3 in amino acids: CASSVSAGSYEQYF. The CDR3 nucleotides read TGTGCCAGTAGTGTATCGGCGGGGTCCTACGAGCAGTACTTC.

The V and J genes are TRBV9 and TRBJ2-1, with 8 bases that match TRBD1. V was clipped by 4 bases and J by 0 bases; unmatched bases: 6. Germline CDR1 SGDLS, CDR2 YYNGEE. The CDR3 runs to 16 residues. CDR3 sequence reads: CASSPHRGSSYNEQFF. CDR3 bases: TGTGCCAGCAGCCCCCACAGGGGGAGCTCCTACAATGAGCAGTTCTTC.

This chain connects TRBV27 to TRBJ2-1; TRBD1 matches 9 bases. The junction had 3 bases not matched to a gene; V was cut back by 3 bases and J by 6 bases. This CDR3 region has 14 residues. Germline-derived CDR1 and CDR2 are MNHEY and SMNVEV (reference sequence). The CDR3 DNA is TGTGCCAGCAGTTTGGGACAGGGAGGCAATGAGCAGTTCTTC. Its translation is CASSLGQGGNEQFF.

V is TRBV7-2 and J is TRBJ2-7, with 8 bases lining up with TRBD1. V shed 5 bases, J shed 3 bases, and the junction held 9 bases outside the gene matches. Germline V gene data show CDR1 as SGHTA and CDR2 as FQGNSA. There are 15 residues in the CDR3. The CDR3, as DNA: TGTGCCAGCAGCGTTGCCAGGGGGCCCCTCTACGAGCAGTACTTC. It is translated as CASSVARGPLYEQYF.

The V gene is TRBV29-1, the J gene TRBJ2-7; D gene unclear. The CDR3 is 11 residues long. CDR1 and CDR2 from the germline V gene are SQVTM and ANQGSEA. V lost 4 bases and J 2 bases, leaving 6 bases between the germline ends. CDR3 protein: CSVVLAYEQYF. The DNA of the CDR3 is TGCAGCGTTGTATTGGCCTACGAGCAGTACTTC.

Only one count was recorded for this clone. This chain uses TRBV4-3 with TRBJ2-7; D unclear. Germline V lookup: CDR1 LGHNA, CDR2 YSLEER. The CDR3 extends over 13 amino acids. With 4 bases removed from V and 0 bases from J, the gap between germline ends came to 7 bases. In nucleotides, the CDR3 is TGCGCCAGCAGCCCACAGATCTCCTACGAGCAGTACTTC. Residues: CASSPQISYEQYF.

This chain joins TRBV19 and TRBJ2-5; D is ambiguous. Germline V gene sequence: CDR1 LNHDA, CDR2 SQIVND (reference sequence). Trimming stripped 1 base from V and 2 bases from J, with 11 bases between. This CDR3 spans 15 amino acids. CDR3: CASSIVPGTQETQYF. The DNA for the CDR3 is TGTGCCAGTAGTATAGTTCCCGGTACTCAAGAGACCCAGTACTTC.

The rearrangement joins TRBV7-3 to TRBJ2-7; D gene unclear. The ends were cut back, 4 bases at V and 7 bases at J, with 14 bases in the middle. In germline, CDR1 is SGHTA, CDR2 FQGTGA. The CDR3 covers 13 residues. CDR3 DNA sequence: TGTGCCAGCAGCTCCGCTCCGGTGGCGGAGCAGTACTTC. As protein: CASSSAPVAEQYF. The full variable domain, completed using reference TRBV7-3 and TRBJ2-7, is GAGVSQTPSNKVTEKGKYVELRCDPISGHTALYWYRQSLGQGPEFLIYFQGTGAADDSGLPNDRFFAVRPEGSVSTLKIQRTERGDSAVYLCASSSAPVAEQYFGPGTRLTVT.